The source of this T cell receptor beta chain is a study of CD8 T cells in ankylosing spondylitis. TCRdb reprocessed the 5' RACE reads via MiXCR and lists one record per CDR3 protein. The sample has some 220,000 distinct CDR3 sequences, about 7% seen once; the top ten hold about 14%. This clonotype has at least ten counts. Its specificity is unknown. General study points: Disease-associated clones were reportedly significantly overrepresented in matched ankylosing spondylitis synovial fluid. Typical of ankylosing spondylitis blood, it appeared, was a TCR beta motif of eight highly homologous variants.

This sequence originates from a male donor with ankylosing spondylitis. The sequencing input was blood, either unsorted or a sorted T cell fraction (not recorded which).

The DNA for the CDR3 is TGTGCCAGCAGTTCTGAAGCTTTCTTT. The encoded protein is CASSSEAFF. The gene calls are TRBV6-2 or TRBV6-3 and TRBJ1-1; D gene uncertain. V was trimmed by 4 bases and J by 6 bases, leaving 0 bases between them. The germline V gene has CDR1 MNHEY and CDR2 SVGEGT. This CDR3 contains 9 residues.